One and the same sample provided the 10 T cell receptor beta chains below, sequenced in a study of T cells in localized non-small cell lung cancer (dated by TCRdb to the early 2020s). The library was produced with the immunoSEQ multiplex PCR assay. The source is immuneACCESS, and TCRdb retained only in-frame sequences with V and J called. Part of the clones is not carried over; for the studies checked, unresolved V genes explain less than half of this, and the remainder is unexplained. The sample contains over 45,000 clones, over 85% of them found a single time. Of the sample, less than 25% is held by the ten largest clones. The starting material was peripheral blood, obtained before any cancer treatment. These receptors originate from a man aged 40 to 69 with stage I squamous cell lung carcinoma.

The gene calls are TRBV4-3 and TRBJ2-6, with D perhaps matching TRBD2 (6 bases). Looked up from germline, CDR1 is LGHNA and CDR2 is YSLEER. The CDR3 length is 22 residues. V lost 0 bases to trimming and J lost 0 bases, with 24 bases between them. CDR3 residues: CASSQDLLAPPLMSSGANVLTF. CDR3 DNA sequence: TGCGCCAGCAGCCAAGACCTGCTAGCGCCACCTCTGATGAGCTCTGGGGCCAACGTCCTGACTTTC.

The V and J genes are TRBV4-2 and TRBJ2-4; 8 bases agree with TRBD2. V trimming: 4 bases; J trimming: 1 base; junction bases outside the gene matches: 9. CDR1 is LGHNA, CDR2 YNFKEQ, per germline. The CDR3 covers 17 residues. The CDR3 sequence is CASSLPLGGRAKNIQYF. CDR3 coding DNA: TGTGCCAGCAGCCTTCCCCTTGGCGGGAGGGCCAAAAACATTCAGTACTTC.

V and J are TRBV6-1 and TRBJ2-3, with 7 bases fitting TRBD2. With 8 bases clipped from V and 6 bases from J, the junction kept 14 bases outside the gene matches. The CDR3 extends over 15 amino acids. The germline CDR1 and CDR2 sequences are MNHNS and SASEGT. The CDR3 loop is CASRNRREKADTQYF. The CDR3, as DNA: TGTGCCAGCCGTAACCGGCGGGAGAAGGCCGATACGCAGTATTTT.

The gene calls are TRBV2 and TRBJ2-5, with 9 bases aligning to TRBD2. Germline-derived CDR1 and CDR2 are SNHLY and FYNNEI. The CDR3 loop spans 14 amino acids. The CDR3 sequence: CAPAGVLAGETQYF. CDR3 nucleotides: TGTGCTCCAGCGGGCGTACTAGCGGGAGAGACCCAGTACTTC.

The J gene is TRBJ2-3, the V gene TRBV7-3; D gene ambiguous. Trimming removed 5 bases from V and 7 bases from J, with 13 bases in between. Germline V gene data show CDR1 as SGHTA and CDR2 as FQGTGA. CDR3 size: 13 residues. CDR3 coding DNA: TGTGCCAGCAGCCAAGAACGGGCCTATACGCAGTATTTT. This sequence encodes CASSQERAYTQYF.

This sequence joins TRBV2 and TRBJ1-1, with D possibly matching TRBD1 (5 bases). Germline V gives CDR1 SNHLY, CDR2 FYNNEI. CDR3 length equals 12 residues. Deletions cut 8 bases from V and 7 bases from J, with 14 bases between. The CDR3 DNA is TGTGCCAGCGGGGGGAAAGAGGGTGAAGCTTTCTTT. It encodes CASGGKEGEAFF.

The V and J genes are TRBV5-8 and TRBJ1-4; the D gene is possibly TRBD1 (5 bases). Germline lookup yields CDR1 SGHTS and CDR2 YDEGEE. CDR3 length: 19 residues. V was cut by 3 bases and J by 0 bases, with 21 bases left in between. The CDR3 sequence is CASSSGTDSLGATNEKLFF. Here the CDR3 DNA reads TGTGCCAGCAGCTCCGGGACGGACTCCCTCGGCGCAACTAATGAAAAACTGTTTTTT.

V and J are TRBV11-1 and TRBJ2-6; D gene unclear. V was cut by 3 bases and J by 0 bases, with 12 bases left in between. The CDR3 consists of 17 residues. CDR1 SGHAT and CDR2 FQDESV come from the germline V gene (reference sequence). The chain's CDR3 is CASSFRNAGSGANVLTF. In DNA, the CDR3 is TGTGCCAGCAGCTTCAGAAATGCAGGCTCTGGGGCCAACGTCCTGACTTTC.

V gene TRBV2 combines with J gene TRBJ1-3; no definite D call. Between the trimmed V and J ends, which lost 6 bases and 2 bases, there was a span of 14 bases. The CDR3 covers 15 residues. CDR1 is SNHLY, CDR2 FYNNEI, per germline. CDR3 in amino acids: CASSVDARTGNTIYF. DNA for the CDR3: TGTGCCAGCAGCGTGGACGCCCGGACTGGAAACACCATATATTTT.

The V gene is TRBV7-2, the J gene TRBJ2-7; D possibly corresponds to TRBD1 (5 bases). CDR3 length: 16 residues. V dropped 0 bases and J dropped 7 bases, with 19 bases sitting between them. The germline V gene encodes CDR1 SGHTA and CDR2 FQGNSA. The CDR3 region is CASSLAYGTGLGEQYF. The CDR3 DNA reads as TGTGCCAGCAGCTTAGCGTACGGAACAGGTCTTGGTGAGCAGTACTTC.